Listed below are T cell receptor beta chains from one sample, sequenced in a study of cytotoxic CD8 clonotypes in ibrutinib-treated CLL. Assay: immunoSEQ multiplex PCR; the TCRdb copy retains only in-frame clones and omits some. The sample includes about 50,000 clones, 54% of them seen just once. The starting material was PBMCs, obtained at disease progression, from a patient treated with ibrutinib. Receptors originate from a human donor with chronic lymphocytic leukemia. The CDR3 runs from the conserved cysteine through the conserved F or W. The D gene is left open where the match is weak.

CDR3	V	J	D
CASATGFDTEAFF	TRBV5-1	TRBJ1-1	TRBD1
CAISVQLNTEAFF	TRBV10-3	TRBJ1-1	-
CASQPHGVATGELFF	TRBV25-1	TRBJ2-2	-
CSVPVGGYDGYTF	TRBV29-1	TRBJ1-2	-
CASSPRALSDEQYF	TRBV7-9	TRBJ2-7	-
CASSLGQETTPLHF	TRBV9	TRBJ1-6	TRBD1
CASSLSGTSSYEQYF	TRBV28	TRBJ2-7	-
CASSPPWADTQYF	TRBV9	TRBJ2-3	-
CASRGQELNYGYTF	TRBV28	TRBJ1-2	-
CASSYRGDGSYEQYF	TRBV6-5	TRBJ2-7	-
CASSLQENTEAFF	TRBV7-7	TRBJ1-1	-
CAITQGDYGYTF	TRBV10-3	TRBJ1-2	TRBD1
CASSPSGEGTQYF	TRBV16	TRBJ2-5	TRBD2
CASSGFQYNEQFF	TRBV7-2	TRBJ2-1	-
CASSPAQGAYEQYF	TRBV6-5	TRBJ2-7	-
CASSLVSRGDQPQHF	TRBV7-6	TRBJ1-5	-
CASSLSTGNGGYTF	TRBV27	TRBJ1-2	TRBD1
CASNPGLRGNEQFF	TRBV7-2	TRBJ2-1	-
CASSFRGGTEAFF	TRBV6-5	TRBJ1-1	-
CAWAVLEGEQFF	TRBV30	TRBJ2-1	-
CASVSGYGYTF	TRBV28	TRBJ1-2	-
CAISESGGFNTEAFF	TRBV10-3	TRBJ1-1	-
CATYPSGSSYEQYF	TRBV6-1	TRBJ2-7	TRBD2
CASSSSSVEQYF	TRBV6-1	TRBJ2-7	-
CASSPGEGGYGYTF	TRBV18	TRBJ1-2	-
CASSFPQGGNYSPLHF	TRBV28	TRBJ1-6	TRBD1
CASRRYPEAFF	TRBV28	TRBJ1-1	-
CASRGRVSFADTQYF	TRBV19	TRBJ2-3	-
CASSVDTSGSGEQYF	TRBV9	TRBJ2-7	TRBD2